Following are 15 T cell receptor beta chains from one sample sequenced in a study of cytomegalovirus exposure and HLA in healthy donors. It was with 60 Vbeta and 13 Jbeta primers that the PCR ran. Profiling relied on immunoSEQ multiplex PCR, and the TCRdb table lists in-frame clones only, not all of them. The repertoire table contains fewer than 130,000 clones. Sequencing was done on a sample of PBMCs. Receptors were obtained from a man aged 50-59 years in good health and CMV-seronegative.

The rearrangement links TRBV9 to TRBJ2-3; 8 nucleotides agree with TRBD1. Germline lookup yields CDR1 SGDLS and CDR2 YYNGEE. The CDR3 spans 14 residues. The J segment lost 0 bases and the V segment lost 4 bases, leaving 1 base of the junction unmatched. CDR3 residues: CASSRTGSTDTQYF. The CDR3 nucleotides read TGTGCCAGCAGCCGGACAGGGAGCACAGATACGCAGTATTTT.

This chain links TRBV27 with TRBJ2-7; the D gene is possibly TRBD1 (5 bases). The CDR3 totals 13 residues. Between the trimmed V and J ends, which lost 2 bases and 2 bases, there was a span of 7 bases. Germline V gene data show CDR1 as MNHEY and CDR2 as SMNVEV (reference sequence). CDR3 DNA: TGTGCCAGCAGTTTACGCAGGGCCTACGAGCAGTACTTC. Residues: CASSLRRAYEQYF.

The chain links TRBV14 to TRBJ1-1; no clear D. V was shortened by 3 bases and J by 0 bases, with 8 bases between the two germline ends. CDR1 is SGHDN and CDR2 is FVKESK in the germline V gene. The CDR3 totals 14 residues. CDR3 sequence: CASSQVNLNTEAFF. The CDR3 nucleotides read TGTGCCAGCAGCCAGGTCAACTTGAACACTGAAGCTTTCTTT.

The chain combines TRBV27 with TRBJ1-2; TRBD1 matches at 7 bases. CDR1 and CDR2 from the germline V gene are MNHEY and SMNVEV (reference sequence). This CDR3 region has 12 residues. V gave up 5 bases and J gave up 3 bases; unmatched junction bases: 0. The CDR3 sequence is CASSGTDYGYTF. CDR3 DNA sequence: TGTGCCAGCAGTGGGACAGACTATGGCTACACCTTC.

This chain joins TRBV6-5 and TRBJ2-1; 7 bases are shared with TRBD1. The CDR3 is 16 residues long. Germline V CDR1 and CDR2: MNHEY, SVGAGI. V gave up 4 bases and J gave up 7 bases; unmatched junction bases: 13. The CDR3 loop reads CASSLTGLIGGNEQFF. DNA for the CDR3: TGTGCCAGCAGTTTGACAGGGTTAATCGGTGGGAATGAGCAGTTCTTC.

The chain has TRBV7-9 and TRBJ2-1; TRBD2 might be the D (5 bases). Germline CDR1 SEHNR, CDR2 FQNEAQ (reference sequence). The CDR3 is 17 residues long. Trimming shortened V by 1 base and J by 1 base, and 14 bases separated the two germline ends. CDR3: CASSLGSGRGSYNEQFF. CDR3 bases: TGTGCCAGCAGCTTAGGGTCTGGTCGGGGTTCCTACAATGAGCAGTTCTTC.

The chain joins TRBV19 to TRBJ2-7, with D tentatively TRBD2 (6 bases). The germline gives CDR1 LNHDA, CDR2 SQIVND (reference sequence). This CDR3 comprises 14 residues. V was shortened by 3 bases and J by 2 bases, with 11 bases between the two germline ends. Written as DNA, the CDR3 is TGTGCCAGTAGTATGGTGGAGGGAGCCTACGAGCAGTACTTC. It codes for CASSMVEGAYEQYF.

V usage is TRBV5-1 and J usage is TRBJ2-5; no clear D gene. Germline CDR1 is SGHRS and CDR2 is YFSETQ. With 0 bases removed from V and 5 bases from J, the gap between germline ends came to 14 bases. CDR3 length equals 15 residues. CDR3 residues: CASSLEFSVLETQYF. For the CDR3, the DNA is TGCGCCAGCAGCTTGGAGTTCAGCGTCTTGGAGACCCAGTACTTC.

CDR3 in amino acids: CASSFATGGDGYTF. In DNA form, the CDR3 reads TGTGCCAGCAGCTTCGCAACTGGGGGGGATGGCTACACCTTC. V gene TRBV7-8 combines with J gene TRBJ1-2; D perhaps matches TRBD1 (5 bases). V lost 3 bases and J lost 6, with 14 bases in between. This CDR3 contains 14 residues. The germline V gene has CDR1 SGHVS and CDR2 FQNEAQ.

This chain links TRBV4-2 with TRBJ2-5, with D perhaps TRBD1 (6 bases). The germline CDR1 and CDR2 sequences are LGHNA and YNFKEQ. V was clipped by 1 base and J by 4 bases, with 19 bases between them. The CDR3 loop spans 17 amino acids. The DNA for the CDR3 is TGTGCCAGCAGCCAAGGCGTAGGTACACGAGGGGGAGAGACCCAGTACTTC. Its protein product is CASSQGVGTRGGETQYF.

The chain recombines TRBV7-6 with TRBJ1-1, with D perhaps matching TRBD1 (6 bases). The CDR3 runs 15 residues. Trimming left V 5 bases short and J 4 bases short, with 17 bases between. Germline assignment: CDR1 SGHVS and CDR2 FNYEAQ. The DNA of the CDR3 is TGTGCCAGCAGCCTGACCGGACAGATCGGCACTGAAGCTTTCTTT. Translated, it gives CASSLTGQIGTEAFF. Filled out from reference TRBV7-6 and TRBJ1-1, the complete variable domain reads GAGVSQSPRYKVTKRGQDVALRCDPISGHVSLYWYRQALGQGPEFLTYFNYEAQQDKSGLPNDRFSAERPEGSISTLTIQRTEQRDSAMYRCASSLTGQIGTEAFFGQGTRLTVV.

The chain is built from TRBV29-1 and TRBJ1-2, with unresolved D. The CDR3 is 12 residues long. V shed 6 bases and J shed 4 bases, with 12 bases lying between them. Germline loops: CDR1 SQVTM, CDR2 ANQGSEA. The DNA for the CDR3 is TGCAGCGTCAGGACTGGGCCCTATGGCTACACCTTC. This gives the protein CSVRTGPYGYTF.

The chain carries TRBV27 and TRBJ2-7, with a possible D match to TRBD1 (6 bases). The CDR3 is 15 residues long. Germline assignment: CDR1 MNHEY and CDR2 SMNVEV (reference sequence). The V and J ends lost 9 bases and 1 base respectively, with 19 bases between them. Here the CDR3 DNA reads TGTGCCAGTTCCACGGGGAACAGGGTGTCCTACGAGCAGTACTTC. Protein: CASSTGNRVSYEQYF.

The V gene is TRBV7-2, the J gene TRBJ1-3; a possible D gene is TRBD1 (6 bases). The length of the CDR3 is 15 residues. Germline CDR1 and CDR2: SGHTA and FQGNSA. Trimming shortened V by 2 bases and J by 4 bases, and 12 bases separated the two germline ends. The CDR3 DNA is TGTGCCAGCAGCTTAACAGGGACATCCGGAAACACCATATATTTT. It translates to CASSLTGTSGNTIYF. Together with reference TRBV7-2 and TRBJ1-3, the CDR3 gives the full variable domain: GAGVSQSPSNKVTEKGKDVELRCDPISGHTALYWYRQSLGQGLEFLIYFQGNSAPDKSGLPSDRFSAERTGGSVSTLTIQRTQQEDSAVYLCASSLTGTSGNTIYFGEGSWLTVV.

The chain joins TRBV5-4 to TRBJ2-1; tentatively, D is TRBD2 (7 bases). In germline, CDR1 is SGHNT, CDR2 YYREEE (reference sequence). V was clipped by 4 bases and J by 5 bases, with 19 bases between them. The length of the CDR3 is 16 residues. The CDR3, as DNA: TGTGCCAGCAGCCTGGGGGGGCGCGGGGGAGACAATGAGCAGTTCTTC. The encoded protein is CASSLGGRGGDNEQFF.